This is a list of T cell receptor beta chains from one sample in a study of cytomegalovirus exposure and HLA in healthy donors. The data were produced by immunoSEQ multiplex PCR, yet TCRdb's version contains in-frame clones alone and is incomplete. The repertoire consists of about 150,000 clones, with more than 75% occurring once and the leading ten covering approximately 3.7%. The sample taken for sequencing was PBMCs. Source of these receptors: a human donor in good health. Both conserved end residues are trimmed from each CDR3. D genes are given only for firm matches. The size entry is marked missing in some rows and otherwise reads once, few, many or a size class.

V gene: TRBV19; clone size: -; D gene: -; J gene: TRBJ2-7; CDR3 protein: ASSIRRGPYEQY
V gene: TRBV10-3; clone size: -; D gene: -; J gene: TRBJ1-1; CDR3 protein: ATGAPMNTEAF
V gene: TRBV6-5; clone size: -; D gene: -; J gene: TRBJ1-2; CDR3 protein: ASSQQGRGYP
V gene: TRBV28; clone size: -; D gene: -; J gene: TRBJ1-5; CDR3 protein: ASRTGGWPQH
V gene: TRBV5-1; clone size: -; D gene: TRBD1; J gene: TRBJ1-1; CDR3 protein: ASSMTGTVNTEAF
V gene: TRBV18; clone size: -; D gene: TRBD1; J gene: TRBJ1-5; CDR3 protein: ASSLGTANQPQH
V gene: TRBV6-1; clone size: once; D gene: TRBD2; J gene: TRBJ2-5; CDR3 protein: ASSGRVNSGRQETQY
V gene: TRBV5-6; clone size: -; D gene: TRBD1; J gene: TRBJ1-1; CDR3 protein: ASSLDGQGMYAF
V gene: TRBV11-2; clone size: -; D gene: TRBD1; J gene: TRBJ1-2; CDR3 protein: ASSPGTGGIYGYT
V gene: TRBV11-3; clone size: -; D gene: TRBD2; J gene: TRBJ2-7; CDR3 protein: ASSSRTSSVQY
V gene: TRBV25-1; clone size: -; D gene: -; J gene: TRBJ2-5; CDR3 protein: ASSVGELATQY
V gene: TRBV5-1; clone size: once; D gene: -; J gene: TRBJ2-2; CDR3 protein: ASSLDFAQDGELF
V gene: TRBV4-2; clone size: -; D gene: TRBD1; J gene: TRBJ1-2; CDR3 protein: ASSQAGTGHNYGYT
V gene: TRBV14; clone size: -; D gene: -; J gene: TRBJ2-3; CDR3 protein: ASSSIAAGTDTQY
V gene: TRBV6-5; clone size: -; D gene: -; J gene: TRBJ1-1; CDR3 protein: ASSWTENTEAF
V gene: TRBV7-9; clone size: -; D gene: -; J gene: TRBJ2-1; CDR3 protein: ASAQDEQF
V gene: TRBV6-5; clone size: -; D gene: -; J gene: TRBJ1-6; CDR3 protein: ASRESSYNSPLH
V gene: TRBV28; clone size: -; D gene: -; J gene: TRBJ2-7; CDR3 protein: ASSLPYRRVSYEQY
V gene: TRBV4-1; clone size: -; D gene: TRBD1; J gene: TRBJ2-5; CDR3 protein: ASSQGLLKGDRGEEQY
V gene: TRBV27; clone size: -; D gene: -; J gene: TRBJ1-4; CDR3 protein: ASSFRHPATNEKLF
V gene: TRBV7-2; clone size: -; D gene: -; J gene: TRBJ2-5; CDR3 protein: ASSLYPRETQY
V gene: TRBV10-2; clone size: -; D gene: TRBD2; J gene: TRBJ2-3; CDR3 protein: ASSEPGTSGWADTQY
V gene: TRBV6-1; clone size: -; D gene: -; J gene: TRBJ1-2; CDR3 protein: ASSELTGPNYGYT
V gene: TRBV27; clone size: once; D gene: TRBD1; J gene: TRBJ2-7; CDR3 protein: ASSYDRGPTYEQY
V gene: TRBV7-2; clone size: -; D gene: TRBD2; J gene: TRBJ2-7; CDR3 protein: ASSSSSGYEQY
V gene: TRBV5-1; clone size: -; D gene: -; J gene: TRBJ2-1; CDR3 protein: ASSPRWDRGYNEQF
V gene: TRBV7-9; clone size: -; D gene: TRBD1; J gene: TRBJ1-1; CDR3 protein: SSSYRTGGIDTEAF